This TCR beta chain derives from a study of blood T cell repertoires in COVID-19. Overall study: The samples span acute and convalescent COVID-19 from the United States, Italy and Spain. The cDNA or gDNA used as material had been derived from T cells, B-cell-depleted T cells, or PBMCs.

The age range of participants was about 18 to 90 years, with residence in roughly 25 US areas. TCRdb's copy holds only in-frame clones and misses some; the assay was immunoSEQ multiplex PCR. Of approximately 320,000 clones listed, roughly 89% are singletons. The TCR sequence derives from a woman between 18 and 30 years old who had recovered from COVID-19. Sequenced material: PBMCs or T cells enriched from blood (not recorded which).

CDR3 amino acids: CASSLVGGSGEAFF. The CDR3 DNA sequence: TGTGCCAGCAGCTTAGTAGGGGGCTCGGGTGAAGCTTTCTTT. The chain combines TRBV7-9 with TRBJ1-1, with TRBD1 identical over 7 bases. Germline V gene sequence: CDR1 SEHNR, CDR2 FQNEAQ (reference sequence). The J segment lost 7 bases and the V segment lost 1 base, leaving 6 bases of the junction unmatched. The CDR3 extends over 14 amino acids. Combining the CDR3 with reference TRBV7-9 and TRBJ1-1 gives the whole variable domain DTGVSQNPRHKITKRGQNVTFRCDPISEHNRLYWYRQTLGQGPEFLTYFQNEAQLEKSRLLSDRFSAERPKGSFSTLEIQRTEQGDSAMYLCASSLVGGSGEAFFGQGTRLTVV.